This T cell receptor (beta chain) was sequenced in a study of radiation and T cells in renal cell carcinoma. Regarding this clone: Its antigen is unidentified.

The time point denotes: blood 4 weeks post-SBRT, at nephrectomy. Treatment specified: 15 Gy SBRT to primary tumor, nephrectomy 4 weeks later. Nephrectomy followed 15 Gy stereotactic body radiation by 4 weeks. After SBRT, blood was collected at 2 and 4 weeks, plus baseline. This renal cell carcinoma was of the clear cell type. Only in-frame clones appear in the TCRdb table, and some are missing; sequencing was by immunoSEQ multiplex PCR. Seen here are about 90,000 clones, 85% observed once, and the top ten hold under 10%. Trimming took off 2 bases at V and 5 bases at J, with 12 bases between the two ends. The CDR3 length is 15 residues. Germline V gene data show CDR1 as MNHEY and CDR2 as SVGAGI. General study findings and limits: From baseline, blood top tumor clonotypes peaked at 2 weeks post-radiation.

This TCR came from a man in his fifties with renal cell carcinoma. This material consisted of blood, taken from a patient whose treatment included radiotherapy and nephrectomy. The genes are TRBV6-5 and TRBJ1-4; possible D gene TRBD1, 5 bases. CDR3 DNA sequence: TGTGCCAGCAGTTACACCGGGACCCTCAATGAAAAACTGTTTTTT. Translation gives CASSYTGTLNEKLFF.